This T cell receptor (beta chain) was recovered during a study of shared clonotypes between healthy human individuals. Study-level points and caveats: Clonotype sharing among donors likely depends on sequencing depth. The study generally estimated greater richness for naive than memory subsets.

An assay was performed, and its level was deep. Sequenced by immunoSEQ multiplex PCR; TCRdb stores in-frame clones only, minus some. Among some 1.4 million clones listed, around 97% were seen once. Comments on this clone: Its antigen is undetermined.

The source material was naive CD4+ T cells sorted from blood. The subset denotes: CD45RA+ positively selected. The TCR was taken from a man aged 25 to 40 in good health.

The CDR3 sequence: CASSQEVGVKNIQYF. CDR3 DNA: TGCGCCAGCAGCCAGGAGGTGGGGGTCAAAAACATTCAGTACTTC. The chain couples TRBV4-1 to TRBJ2-4, with D perhaps matching TRBD1 or TRBD2 (5 bases each). CDR1 and CDR2 from the germline V gene are MGHRA and YSYEKL. Trimming removed 3 bases from V and 3 bases from J, with 12 bases in between. CDR3 length: 15 residues.